This record covers a single TCR beta chain. In the authors' workflow: Amplification of reference gene primers provided the estimated nucleated cell counts. The method was immunoSEQ multiplex PCR; TCRdb's version includes in-frame clones alone and lacks a portion of them. V, J and clone size derive from that table, while D and trimming were established from the DNA sequence. This sample has more than 40,000 clones; over 70% occur once, and the top ten carry around a sixth. Per the germline V gene, CDR1 is MNHNS and CDR2 is SASEGT. Trimming shortened V by 4 bases and J by 0 bases, and 18 bases separated the two germline ends. The CDR3 is 17 residues long. This entry comes from a study of blood T cell repertoires in COVID-19. Study background: PBMCs, B-cell-depleted T cells, or T cells provided the cDNA or gDNA that made up the material.

The sequence was obtained from a human donor in a cohort sampled during active COVID-19. The chain employs TRBV6-1 and TRBJ1-1, with a tentative D call TRBD1 (6 bases). Sequencing was carried out using peripheral blood. CDR3: CASSARDTRSMNTEAFF. CDR3 sequence (DNA): TGTGCCAGCAGTGCGAGGGACACTCGGTCCATGAACACTGAAGCTTTCTTT.